Listed below are T cell receptor beta chains from one sample, sequenced in a study of PD-1 blockade in classical Hodgkin lymphoma. Some clones are missing from TCRdb's copy, which holds only in-frame ones; the method was immunoSEQ multiplex PCR. The table lists 55,000 to 80,000 clones, approximately 94% of them singletons. Sequencing used peripheral blood mononuclear cells (PBMCs), obtained at baseline. Receptor source: a human donor with classical Hodgkin lymphoma. The CDR3 runs from the conserved cysteine through the conserved F or W. D genes are given only for firm matches. A row's size may be missing; if present it is once, few, many or a size class.

v_call,clone_size,j_call,d_call,cdr3_nt,cdr3_aa
TRBV9,NA,TRBJ1-1,TRBD1,TGTGCCAGCAGCGGGAGACAGGGATCCACTGAAGCTTTCTTT,CASSGRQGSTEAFF
TRBV27,NA,TRBJ2-7,NA,TGTGCCAGCAGCTACAATGGCAGGGGAGACGAGCAGTACTTC,CASSYNGRGDEQYF
TRBV10-1,NA,TRBJ1-5,TRBD1,TGCGCCAGGTTGGAGCCGGGACAGGGAACGAAAAGCAATCAGCCCCAGCATTTT,CARLEPGQGTKSNQPQHF
TRBV6-5,NA,TRBJ1-1,NA,TGTGCCAGCAGTTACACTCGCAGGGACACTGAAGCTTTCTTT,CASSYTRRDTEAFF
TRBV7-3,NA,TRBJ1-4,NA,TGTGCCAGCAGCCCCGGCAGGGGCCAGGTTGCAACTAATGAAAAACTGTTTTTT,CASSPGRGQVATNEKLFF
TRBV7-3,NA,TRBJ2-3,NA,TGTGCCAGCAGCTCGAGACAGACAGATACGCAGTATTTT,CASSSRQTDTQYF
TRBV30,NA,TRBJ2-7,NA,TGTGCCTGGAGTGTACCGGGCCAGGCCCGTCCCTACGAGCAGTACTTC,CAWSVPGQARPYEQYF
TRBV6-5,few,TRBJ2-7,TRBD2,TGTGCCAGCAGTTACGATAGCGGGAACCCCTACGAGCAGTACTTC,CASSYDSGNPYEQYF
TRBV20-1,NA,TRBJ2-1,NA,TGCAGTGCTAGTCGGAACAATGAGCAGTTCTTC,CSASRNNEQFF
TRBV11-2,NA,TRBJ2-3,NA,TGTGCCAGCAGCTCCATCGACCGACTAGGATTTCGTGACACAGATACGCAGTATTTT,CASSSIDRLGFRDTDTQYF
TRBV4-3,NA,TRBJ2-7,TRBD2,TGCGCCAGCAGCCAAGATTGGGGGGGACTAATCGACGAGCAGTACTTC,CASSQDWGGLIDEQYF
TRBV5-6,NA,TRBJ2-3,NA,TGTGCCAGCAGCTCTCGGACAAATACGCAGTATTTT,CASSSRTNTQYF
TRBV5-5,NA,TRBJ1-2,NA,TGTGCCAGCAGCTTGGCCGCTCCGAATACGGGGACCCCTTGGAGCACCTTC,CASSLAAPNTGTPWSTF
TRBV11-2,NA,TRBJ2-7,NA,TGTGCCAGCAGCAACCTTAGGGACAAAGGCTACGAGCAGTACTTC,CASSNLRDKGYEQYF
TRBV4-2,NA,TRBJ2-7,NA,TGTGCCAGCAGCCAAGTTCGGGAGACAGGTACCTACTCCTACGAGCAGTACTTC,CASSQVRETGTYSYEQYF
TRBV25-1,NA,TRBJ2-3,TRBD2,TGTGCCAGCAGTGAACCCAGCGGGGAAGGCACAGATACGCAGTATTTT,CASSEPSGEGTDTQYF
TRBV10-2,few,TRBJ1-1,TRBD1,TGCGCCAGCTTTGACAGGGGAATGAACACTGAAGCTTTCTTT,CASFDRGMNTEAFF
TRBV19,NA,TRBJ1-4,NA,TGTGCCAGTAGGACGGTGGGGGAGGCTAATGAAAAACTGTTTTTT,CASRTVGEANEKLFF
TRBV27,once,TRBJ2-7,NA,TGTGCCAGCAGGACACAGACCTACGAGCAGTACTTC,CASRTQTYEQYF
TRBV28,NA,TRBJ2-5,NA,TGTGCCAGCAGTCCCCCTCGGGGGTCTCAAGAGACCCAGTACTTC,CASSPPRGSQETQYF
TRBV28,NA,TRBJ1-1,TRBD1,TGTGCCAGCAGTTTATCTAGGACAGGGGCAAACACTGAAGCTTTCTTT,CASSLSRTGANTEAFF
TRBV27,NA,TRBJ1-1,NA,TGTGCCAGCAGTTTCGGGGGGGGCACTGAAGCTTTCTTT,CASSFGGGTEAFF
TRBV7-9,NA,TRBJ2-2,NA,TGTGCCAGCAGCTTAGAAGTCCCCGGGGAGCTGTTTTTT,CASSLEVPGELFF
TRBV19,NA,TRBJ2-5,TRBD1,TGTGCCAGTAGTATCAGGGACAGCTTGTACCAAGAGACCCAGTACTTC,CASSIRDSLYQETQYF
TRBV7-9,NA,TRBJ1-5,NA,TGTGCCAGCAGCTCCCCGGAAGAGCCCCAGCATTTT,CASSSPEEPQHF
TRBV28,once,TRBJ1-6,TRBD1,TGTGCCAGCAGTTTGGCCCTGACAGGGGTGGTTAATTCACCCCTCCACTTT,CASSLALTGVVNSPLHF
TRBV15,NA,TRBJ2-3,NA,TGTGCCACCAGCAGTGGGGCTCGGGGGCCGACAGATACGCAGTATTTT,CATSSGARGPTDTQYF
TRBV29-1,NA,TRBJ2-1,TRBD2,TGCAGCGTTGTGTCTAGCGGGGCCCTCTATGACAATGAGCAGTTCTTC,CSVVSSGALYDNEQFF
TRBV30,NA,TRBJ2-7,NA,TGTGCCTGGAGTCAAAGAGGCGAGCAGTACTTC,CAWSQRGEQYF
TRBV5-1,NA,TRBJ2-1,NA,TGCGCCAGCAGCCCCCTTTCCGGTAGCGTAATATACAATGAGCAGTTCTTC,CASSPLSGSVIYNEQFF
TRBV7-9,NA,TRBJ1-1,NA,TGTGCCAGCAGCTTAGCGGTGGGGAGGACTGAAGCTTTCTTT,CASSLAVGRTEAFF
TRBV6-5,NA,TRBJ2-3,NA,TGTGCCAGCAGTTACTCGGCAGGGCTGGGCGCAGATACGCAGTATTTT,CASSYSAGLGADTQYF
TRBV7-3,NA,TRBJ1-1,TRBD1,TGTGCCAGCAGCTTAACGCCACCAGACAGGGCAGGAACTGAAGCTTTCTTT,CASSLTPPDRAGTEAFF
TRBV5-6,NA,TRBJ1-4,TRBD1,TGTGCCAGCACCTCACCGACCGGGACAGGGGATGAAAAACTGTTTTTT,CASTSPTGTGDEKLFF
TRBV30,NA,TRBJ1-1,NA,TGTGCCTGGAGTCCACAGGGGAACACTGAAGCTTTCTTT,CAWSPQGNTEAFF
TRBV28,NA,TRBJ2-1,TRBD2,TGTGCCAGCAGTGAAGCGGGAGGGGGATACGATGAGCAGTTCTTC,CASSEAGGGYDEQFF
TRBV5-6,NA,TRBJ2-2,NA,TGTGCCAGCAGCTTCGGACAGTACACCGGGGAGCTGTTTTTT,CASSFGQYTGELFF
TRBV5-6,NA,TRBJ1-6,NA,TGTGCCAGCAGCTTTAAGAAGGGGTCGAGTTCACCCCTCCACTTT,CASSFKKGSSSPLHF
TRBV6-1,NA,TRBJ1-2,NA,TGTGCCAGCAGTGATTGGGCACTAGCCTTACGTGGCTACACCTTC,CASSDWALALRGYTF
TRBV28,NA,TRBJ2-7,NA,TGTGCCAGCAGTCCCCAACAGGTACCCTCCTACGAGCAGTACTTC,CASSPQQVPSYEQYF
TRBV4-3,NA,TRBJ2-1,NA,TGCGCCAGCAGCCAAGACTTGAGCTCCTACAATGAGCAGTTCTTC,CASSQDLSSYNEQFF
TRBV28,NA,TRBJ1-2,NA,TGTGCCAGCAGTCCACCTGGTGGGGCGCGCTATGGCTACACCTTC,CASSPPGGARYGYTF
TRBV9,NA,TRBJ2-1,TRBD1,TGTGCCAGCAGCCAGGGACAGGGACGGGGGTCCTACAATGAGCAGTTCTTC,CASSQGQGRGSYNEQFF
TRBV4-3,NA,TRBJ2-7,TRBD2,TGCGCCAGCAGCCAGAGTACTAGCGGGACTTACGAGCAGTACTTC,CASSQSTSGTYEQYF
TRBV5-3,NA,TRBJ2-5,NA,TGTGCCTGTCGGGAGACCCAGTACTTC,CACRETQYF
TRBV5-1,once,TRBJ1-1,NA,TGCGCCAGCAGTTCAGGGGACACTGAAGCTTTCTTT,CASSSGDTEAFF
TRBV2,NA,TRBJ2-1,TRBD2,TGTGCCAGCAGTGAACCCGGGAGGGCCGAAAATGAGCAGTTCTTC,CASSEPGRAENEQFF
TRBV21-1,NA,TRBJ2-1,NA,TGTGCCAGCAGCCCTTCGGGGGTAGCGGGGGCCTACAATGAGCAGTTCTTC,CASSPSGVAGAYNEQFF
TRBV28,NA,TRBJ2-7,TRBD2,TGTGCCAGCAGTTTTTCTAGCGGCACCTACGAGCAGTACTTC,CASSFSSGTYEQYF
TRBV5-1,NA,TRBJ1-3,NA,TGCGCCAGCAGCGGTGGACAGTGGGGAAACACCATATATTTT,CASSGGQWGNTIYF
TRBV27,NA,TRBJ2-1,NA,TGTGCCAGCAGTTTCACCGGGACCCAAGATCCTGAGCAGTTCTTC,CASSFTGTQDPEQFF
TRBV10-3,NA,TRBJ2-2,NA,TGTGCCATCAGTGAACCGCGCCTGGGCAACAAGAACACCGGGGAGCTGTTTTTT,CAISEPRLGNKNTGELFF
TRBV11-1,NA,TRBJ2-1,TRBD2,TGTGCCAGCAGCGGACTAGCGGTTACAAATGAGCAGTTCTTC,CASSGLAVTNEQFF
TRBV10-3,NA,TRBJ2-7,NA,TGTGCCATCAGTGAGTCGAAAGAGCAGTACTTC,CAISESKEQYF